This is a list of T cell receptor beta chains from one sample in a study of blood T cells in healthy people across ages. Each CDR3 protein is one row after TCRdb ran MiXCR on the 5' RACE reads. In the table there are nearly 800,000 distinct CDR3 sequences, more than 20% of which are singletons. Another study also made use of these data, one on T cells of mothers and their children.

The sequenced sample was blood. Receptor source: a boy younger than 18 in good health. CDR3s include the opening cysteine and the closing phenylalanine or tryptophan. Each record gives: V gene, clone size, J gene, D gene, CDR3 protein, CDR3 DNA. D genes are given only for firm matches. The size entry is marked missing in some rows and otherwise reads once, few, many or a size class.

>TRBV12-3/TRBV12-4|-|TRBJ1-5|-
CASSLGRVQPQHF
TGTGCCAGCAGTTTGGGCAGGGTACAGCCCCAGCATTTT
>TRBV5-4|few|TRBJ2-7|-
CASSLELASHEQYF
TGTGCCAGCAGCTTGGAACTAGCATCCCACGAGCAGTACTTC
>TRBV29-1|few|TRBJ1-3|-
CSVEDGGGNTIYF
TGCAGCGTTGAAGATGGAGGGGGAAACACCATATATTTT
>TRBV9|few|TRBJ2-7|TRBD1
CASSVGQGVSEQYF
TGTGCCAGCAGCGTGGGACAGGGAGTATCCGAGCAGTACTTC
>TRBV28|-|TRBJ2-7|-
CASSLYFASLISGMGSYEQYF
TGTGCCAGCAGTTTATACTTTGCTAGTTTGATATCTGGCATGGGCTCCTACGAGCAGTACTTC
>TRBV5-1|few|TRBJ2-7|-
CASSLAPRGEQYF
TGCGCCAGCAGCTTGGCCCCTAGGGGCGAGCAGTACTTC
>TRBV9|once|TRBJ2-1|TRBD1
CASSVAPGGKNEQFF
TGTGCCAGCAGCGTAGCCCCAGGGGGCAAGAATGAGCAGTTCTTC
>TRBV14|-|TRBJ1-5|-
CASSLPRRVRDNQPQHF
TGTGCCAGCAGCCTACCACGGAGGGTTCGGGACAATCAGCCCCAGCATTTT
>TRBV10-3|few|TRBJ2-7|TRBD2
CAISEGTSASSYEQYF
TGTGCCATCAGTGAGGGGACTAGCGCGAGCTCCTACGAGCAGTACTTC
>TRBV11-2|-|TRBJ2-6|-
CASSLGSSGSGANVLTF
TGTGCCAGCAGCTTAGGGTCCTCAGGGTCTGGGGCCAACGTCCTGACTTTC
>TRBV7-9|-|TRBJ1-2|TRBD1
CSSSPQTGFYGYTF
TGTTCCAGCAGCCCACAGACAGGGTTCTATGGCTACACCTTC
>TRBV7-6|-|TRBJ1-3|-
CASSRASGNTIYF
TGTGCCAGCAGCAGGGCCTCTGGAAACACCATATATTTT
>TRBV5-5|few|TRBJ2-4|TRBD2
CASSWVERGKNIQYF
TGTGCCAGCAGCTGGGTGGAGCGGGGCAAAAACATTCAGTACTTC
>TRBV6-4|-|TRBJ2-3|TRBD2
CASSATRGETDTQYF
TGTGCCAGCAGTGCCACACGGGGGGAGACAGATACGCAGTATTTT
>TRBV28|-|TRBJ1-6|-
CASSYPGSSYNSPLHF
TGTGCCAGCAGTTATCCAGGGAGCTCCTATAATTCACCCCTCCACTTT
>TRBV2|few|TRBJ2-1|-
CALGASGEQFF
TGTGCCCTGGGAGCGAGCGGGGAGCAGTTCTTC
>TRBV5-5|-|TRBJ2-7|TRBD2
CASSPRLAGARYEQYF
TGTGCCAGCAGCCCGAGACTAGCGGGAGCCCGCTACGAGCAGTACTTC
>TRBV7-3|few|TRBJ1-1|-
CASSPSSEGSTEAFF
TGTGCCAGCAGCCCTTCCTCCGAGGGTAGCACTGAAGCTTTCTTT
>TRBV6-5|-|TRBJ1-2|-
CASSYGSYNYGYTF
TGTGCCAGCAGTTACGGTTCATATAACTATGGCTACACCTTC
>TRBV20-1|few|TRBJ2-3|-
CSATTGLPSVTDTQYF
TGCAGTGCTACTACCGGACTCCCCTCCGTCACAGATACGCAGTATTTT
>TRBV12-3/TRBV12-4|-|TRBJ1-2|-
CASSSNPDLAGYTF
TGTGCCAGCAGTTCCAACCCGGACCTTGCCGGCTACACCTTC
>TRBV11-2|few|TRBJ1-4|-
CASSPDRGWEKLFF
TGTGCCAGCAGCCCGGACCGCGGCTGGGAAAAACTGTTTTTT
>TRBV5-1|-|TRBJ2-1|-
CASSRDHNEQFF
TGCGCCAGCAGCCGGGACCACAATGAGCAGTTCTTC
>TRBV5-1|-|TRBJ2-4|TRBD2
CDSSVTSGSVGSIQYF
TGCGACAGCAGCGTGACTAGCGGGAGCGTCGGAAGCATTCAGTACTTC
>TRBV20-1|-|TRBJ2-5|-
CSPVDGLGETQYF
TGCAGTCCAGTAGACGGCTTGGGAGAGACCCAGTACTTC
>TRBV30|-|TRBJ2-3|-
CAWIGLAGRFTDTQYF
TGTGCCTGGATCGGATTGGCAGGGAGATTCACAGATACGCAGTATTTT
>TRBV6-5|-|TRBJ1-4|TRBD1
CASSYPGTDGEKLFF
TGTGCCAGCAGTTACCCTGGGACAGACGGTGAAAAACTGTTTTTT
>TRBV12-3/TRBV12-4|few|TRBJ2-6|-
CASSLEGVNVLTF
TGTGCCAGCAGTTTAGAGGGAGTTAACGTCCTGACTTTC
>TRBV7-2|once|TRBJ2-3|TRBD2
CASSQIAGTNTDTRYF
TGTGCCAGCAGCCAAATAGCGGGGACGAACACAGATACGCGGTATTTT
>TRBV6-6|-|TRBJ2-7|TRBD2
CASSYSSAGNYEQYF
TGTGCCAGCAGTTACTCGTCAGCGGGAAACTACGAGCAGTACTTC
>TRBV18|-|TRBJ2-1|-
CASSPMQGHYNEQFF
TGTGCCAGCTCACCCATGCAGGGGCATTACAATGAGCAGTTCTTC
>TRBV29-1|few|TRBJ2-7|TRBD2
CSVEASSGAYEQYF
TGCAGCGTTGAAGCGTCTAGCGGAGCCTACGAGCAGTACTTC
>TRBV6-1|few|TRBJ2-4|-
CASRAVQKNIQYF
TGTGCCAGCAGAGCGGTGCAGAAAAACATTCAGTACTTC
>TRBV20-1|-|TRBJ2-5|-
CSAQSGETQYF
TGCAGTGCTCAGAGTGGGGAGACCCAGTACTTC
>TRBV6-2/TRBV6-3|-|TRBJ1-2|-
CASSYAPGLVYGYTF
TGTGCCAGCAGTTACGCACCGGGACTGGTCTATGGCTACACCTTC
>TRBV7-8|few|TRBJ2-3|-
CASSFRAGGSTDTQYF
TGTGCCAGCAGCTTCCGGGCCGGTGGAAGCACAGATACGCAGTATTTT
>TRBV11-2|-|TRBJ2-5|-
CASSPPPMGKETQYF
TGTGCCAGCAGCCCCCCCCCGATGGGGAAAGAGACCCAGTACTTC
>TRBV7-9|-|TRBJ2-7|TRBD1
CASSGGGQGDLVHEQYF
TGTGCCAGCAGCGGGGGGGGACAGGGGGATTTGGTCCACGAGCAGTACTTC
>TRBV20-1|few|TRBJ2-3|TRBD2
CSGPSGGLTDTQYF
TGCAGTGGGCCTAGCGGGGGACTCACAGATACGCAGTATTTT
>TRBV2|-|TRBJ1-2|-
CASSERQEWKGF
TGTGCCAGCAGTGAAAGACAGGAATGGAAAGGGTTC
>TRBV20-1|-|TRBJ2-7|-
CSASEDTSSSYEQYF
TGCAGTGCTAGCGAAGACACTTCGAGCTCCTACGAGCAGTACTTC
>TRBV5-1|-|TRBJ2-7|-
CASSLVRPGSSYEQYF
TGCGCCAGCAGCTTGGTGCGGCCGGGAAGCTCCTACGAGCAGTACTTC
>TRBV7-9|many|TRBJ2-5|TRBD2
CASSYSGGAQETQYF
TGTGCCAGCAGCTATAGCGGGGGGGCCCAAGAGACCCAGTACTTC
>TRBV5-6|-|TRBJ1-2|TRBD1
CASSVGQDYGYTF
TGTGCCAGCAGCGTAGGACAGGACTATGGCTACACCTTC
>TRBV28|-|TRBJ2-3|TRBD2
CATSGLTSGRVYTQYF
TGTGCCACCAGTGGTCTTACTAGCGGGAGAGTATATACGCAGTATTTT
>TRBV5-1|-|TRBJ1-4|-
CASREKLFF
TGCGCCAGTCGGGAAAAACTGTTTTTT
>TRBV9|-|TRBJ2-3|-
CASSVVGTSTDTQYF
TGTGCCAGCAGCGTAGTCGGCACTAGCACAGATACGCAGTATTTT
>TRBV5-6|-|TRBJ1-6|TRBD1
CASSNQGAHNSPLHF
TGTGCCAGCAGCAACCAGGGGGCTCATAATTCACCCCTCCACTTT
>TRBV7-2|-|TRBJ1-5|TRBD1
CASSLAGDREKPQHF
TGTGCCAGCAGCTTAGCGGGGGACAGGGAAAAGCCCCAGCATTTT
>TRBV12-3/TRBV12-4|-|TRBJ2-3|-
CASRVSGSSTDTQYF
TGTGCCAGCAGAGTTAGCGGATCTAGCACAGATACGCAGTATTTT
>TRBV7-9|-|TRBJ1-4|-
CASSLQGGAPNEKLFF
TGTGCCAGCAGCTTACAGGGAGGCGCCCCGAATGAAAAACTGTTTTTT
>TRBV5-1|-|TRBJ2-5|-
CASSMDKKETQYF
TGCGCCAGCAGCATGGACAAAAAAGAGACCCAGTACTTC
>TRBV20-1|-|TRBJ2-7|TRBD1
CSANTDRVPYEQYF
TGCAGTGCTAATACAGACAGGGTGCCCTACGAGCAGTACTTC
>TRBV20-1|-|TRBJ2-7|-
CSARAAASYEQYF
TGCAGTGCTAGGGCGGCGGCCTCCTACGAGCAGTACTTC
>TRBV7-6|few|TRBJ2-5|TRBD2
CASSLEAGGQEIQYF
TGTGCCAGCAGCTTAGAAGCGGGGGGTCAAGAGATCCAGTACTTC